Listed below are T cell receptor beta chains from one sample, sequenced in a study of radiotherapy plus CTLA-4 blockade in lung cancer. The data were produced by immunoSEQ multiplex PCR, yet TCRdb's version contains in-frame clones alone and is incomplete. Of around 37,000 clones in the sample, over 60% were seen once. The sample was peripheral blood, taken from a patient treated with radiotherapy plus ipilimumab. Receptors were obtained from a human donor with non-small cell lung cancer who had stable disease on radiotherapy plus ipilimumab. The CDR3 runs from the conserved cysteine through the conserved F or W. The D gene is left open where the match is weak. The listing skips clone size in some rows; elsewhere it reads once, few, many or a size class.

D | J | length | V | size | DNA | CDR3
TRBD1 | TRBJ1-4 | 15 | TRBV7-2 | . | TGTGCCAGCAGTCTACAGGGGCGAGAGGATGAAAAACTGTTTTTT | CASSLQGREDEKLFF
TRBD1 | TRBJ1-1 | 14 | TRBV5-4 | . | TGTGCCAGCAGCTCCCGACAGGGCGAGACTGAAGCTTTCTTT | CASSSRQGETEAFF
. | TRBJ1-1 | 16 | TRBV18 | few | TGTGCCAGCTCACCACTGCAGGGGTGGATGAACACTGAAGCTTTCTTT | CASSPLQGWMNTEAFF
. | TRBJ1-4 | 14 | TRBV6-5 | . | TGTGCCAGCAGTCCGACTAGCCGTAATGAAAAACTGTTTTTT | CASSPTSRNEKLFF
TRBD1 | TRBJ1-2 | 13 | TRBV27 | . | TGTGCCAGCAGGACGACAGGGAACTATGGCTACACCTTC | CASRTTGNYGYTF
. | TRBJ1-2 | 13 | TRBV2 | . | TGTGCCAGCAGTGAATGGGGCTACTATGGCTACACCTTC | CASSEWGYYGYTF
TRBD1 | TRBJ1-6 | 14 | TRBV30 | . | TGTGCCTGGACTAAATCCGGGACAGGGGCACCCCTCCACTTT | CAWTKSGTGAPLHF
. | TRBJ1-6 | 17 | TRBV15 | . | TGTGCCACCAGCAGAGATCGTTTGGGGGCGGAAAATTCACCCCTCCACTTT | CATSRDRLGAENSPLHF
. | TRBJ2-2 | 16 | TRBV7-8 | . | TGTGCCAGCAGCTTAGTTGTTACAGGGATAACCGGGGAGCTGTTTTTT | CASSLVVTGITGELFF
. | TRBJ1-1 | 14 | TRBV6-6 | . | TGTGCCAGCAGCGACAGTGGTATATACACTGAAGCTTTCTTT | CASSDSGIYTEAFF
TRBD1 | TRBJ1-4 | 14 | TRBV5-1 | . | TGCGCCAGCAGACAGGGGCCGGGTAATGAAAAACTGTTTTTT | CASRQGPGNEKLFF
TRBD2 | TRBJ2-2 | 13 | TRBV5-1 | . | TGCGCCAGCAGACCTAGCGGGGTCGGGGAGCTGTTTTTT | CASRPSGVGELFF
TRBD2 | TRBJ2-7 | 15 | TRBV5-5 | . | TGTGCCAGCAGCTTGTGGGGAGGGCAGGCCTACGAGCAGTACTTC | CASSLWGGQAYEQYF
TRBD1 | TRBJ2-2 | 16 | TRBV7-9 | . | TGTGCCAGCAGCTTGACAGGGGGATACAACACCGGGGAGCTGTTTTTT | CASSLTGGYNTGELFF
TRBD2 | TRBJ2-3 | 17 | TRBV7-6 | . | TGTGCCAGCAGCTTTTTTGCTAGCGGGGCAAGCACAGATACGCAGTATTTT | CASSFFASGASTDTQYF
. | TRBJ2-7 | 14 | TRBV7-6 | . | TGTGCGCTCGGAAGGGGCAGGCTTTCCTACGAGCAGTACTTC | CALGRGRLSYEQYF
TRBD2 | TRBJ2-3 | 19 | TRBV4-1 | . | TGCGCCAGCAGCCGACTTCCGGGACTAGCGGGGAGAGGCACAGATACGCAGTATTTT | CASSRLPGLAGRGTDTQYF
TRBD1 | TRBJ1-2 | 14 | TRBV5-6 | . | TGTGCCAGCAGCCCTCTGGGACAGGGGTATGGCTACACCTTC | CASSPLGQGYGYTF
TRBD2 | TRBJ2-7 | 15 | TRBV4-3 | . | TGCGCCAGCAGCCGACTAGCGGGGGCCTCCTACGAGCAGTACTTC | CASSRLAGASYEQYF
TRBD2 | TRBJ2-7 | 15 | TRBV5-1 | . | TGCGCCAGCAGCTTACTAGCGGGGCCCTCCTACGAGCAGTACTTC | CASSLLAGPSYEQYF
TRBD1 | TRBJ1-1 | 14 | TRBV5-6 | . | TGTGCCAGCAGCTGGCAGGGGGTACTCTCTGAAGCTTTCTTT | CASSWQGVLSEAFF
. | TRBJ2-3 | 15 | TRBV19 | . | TGTGCCAGTAGCTGGGGCGTACTCAGCACAGATACGCAGTATTTT | CASSWGVLSTDTQYF
TRBD1 | TRBJ1-1 | 11 | TRBV2 | . | TGTGCCAGCAGTACCGGGACAGATGCTTTCTTT | CASSTGTDAFF
. | TRBJ2-7 | 15 | TRBV5-5 | few | TGTGCCAGCAGCTTGGGTCAGAATATATACTACGAGCAGTACTTC | CASSLGQNIYYEQYF
. | TRBJ2-4 | 15 | TRBV27 | . | TGTGCCAGCAGGAGGGAGGGGGGGGCCAAAAACATTCAGTACTTC | CASRREGGAKNIQYF
. | TRBJ1-5 | 14 | TRBV6-1 | . | TGTGCCAGCAGTAAAACATTTAGCAATCAGCCCCAGCATTTT | CASSKTFSNQPQHF
TRBD2 | TRBJ2-7 | 16 | TRBV5-1 | . | TGCGCCAGCAGCTCTCCTGTTAGGGAGGGGAAATACGAGCAGTACTTC | CASSSPVREGKYEQYF
. | TRBJ1-1 | 15 | TRBV30 | few | TGTGCCTGGAGTGTACTATGGGGGCCCAACACTGAAGCTTTCTTT | CAWSVLWGPNTEAFF
. | TRBJ1-5 | 12 | TRBV10-3 | . | TGTGCCATTGGACAGAACAATCAGCCCCAGCATTTT | CAIGQNNQPQHF
TRBD1 | TRBJ1-5 | 15 | TRBV18 | . | TGTGCCAGCTCACCATCCGGGACAGGGAATCAGCCCCAGCATTTT | CASSPSGTGNQPQHF
. | TRBJ2-4 | 15 | TRBV7-9 | . | TGTGCCAGCAGCTTATTCGGGGGAAGAGGAAACATTCAGTACTTC | CASSLFGGRGNIQYF
. | TRBJ1-3 | 15 | TRBV7-2 | few | TGTGCCAGCAGCTTTAAAGACTTCTCTGGAAACACCATATATTTT | CASSFKDFSGNTIYF
TRBD1 | TRBJ1-4 | 16 | TRBV6-5 | . | TGTGCCAGCAGTTACAGTTGGGGACAGCGGAATGAAAAACTGTTTTTT | CASSYSWGQRNEKLFF
TRBD1 | TRBJ1-2 | 14 | TRBV6-5 | few | TGTGCCAGCAGGGAAAGGGGGCTTGGCTATGGCTACACCTTC | CASRERGLGYGYTF
. | TRBJ2-1 | 17 | TRBV10-3 | . | TGTGCCATCAGTGAGGGTCAGGGATTGGGATCCTACAATGAGCAGTTCTTC | CAISEGQGLGSYNEQFF